These 4 T cell receptor beta chains were all obtained from the same sample, sequenced in a study of vaccination effects on CD4 cells after COVID-19. Sequencing used immunoSEQ multiplex PCR; TCRdb keeps in-frame clones, though not all of them. Here the sample spans 55,000 to 65,000 clones, roughly 76% being singletons. Their recognized antigens are unknown. Before any sequencing was done, the ViraFEST assay used viral peptide pools to expand antigen-specific CD4+ T cells. The culture ran for about eleven days before CD4+ T cells were isolated. Specimen: CD4+ T cells from PBMCs cultured with HCoV-229E spike peptides, collected before COVID-19 vaccination. Source of these receptors: a human donor who received a COVID-19 vaccine.

The chain carries TRBV24-1 and TRBJ2-5, with D perhaps assigned TRBD1 or TRBD2 (5 bases each). Per the germline V gene, CDR1 is KGHDR and CDR2 is SFDVKD. CDR3 length equals 15 residues. Trimming removed 4 bases from V and 2 bases from J, with 13 bases in between. The CDR3 loop is CATSDPGTAQETQYF. The CDR3 DNA reads TGTGCCACCAGTGACCCCGGGACGGCACAAGAGACCCAGTACTTC.

V gene TRBV24-1 combines with J gene TRBJ2-3; 8 nucleotides line up with TRBD1. V was pared by 2 bases and J by 1 base, with 10 bases of the junction left unmatched. The CDR3 has 18 residues. Germline V gives CDR1 KGHDR, CDR2 SFDVKD. This CDR3 reads CATSDSGDRGHRTDTQYF. The CDR3 bases are TGTGCCACCAGTGATTCAGGAGACAGGGGTCATCGCACAGATACGCAGTATTTT.

The chain joins TRBV19 to TRBJ1-6; D is undetermined. The CDR3 is made up of 15 amino acids. Trimming left V 2 bases short and J 4 bases short, with 9 bases between. Germline V gives CDR1 LNHDA, CDR2 SQIVND (reference sequence). CDR3 bases: TGTGCCAGTAGTATAAGGGCAGCTTATAATTCACCCCTCCACTTT. Translated: CASSIRAAYNSPLHF.

The chain combines TRBV30 with TRBJ2-5; the match to TRBD2 covers 9 bases. Germline trimming cut 1 base from V and 5 bases from J; bases unmatched to any gene: 11. In germline, CDR1 is GTSNPN, CDR2 SVGIG (reference sequence). This CDR3 is built from 16 residues. The CDR3 region has the DNA TGTGCCTGGAGTGCCGGTTGGGCGGGGGGGAGGGAGACCCAGTACTTC. Protein product: CAWSAGWAGGRETQYF.